The source of this T cell receptor (beta chain) is a study of blood T cells in healthy people across ages (dated by TCRdb to the mid-2010s). Notes on the research overall: Template switching captured roughly one uniquely barcoded TCR beta cDNA molecule per two T cells in model experiments. To track age-related changes in TCR beta repertoire diversity, the study relied on deep sequencing normalized with unique cDNA molecular identifiers. The donors were divided into four age groups: young (average roughly 15 years), middle-aged (almost 40), aged (approximately 62) and long-lived (roughly 82). To avoid experimental bias, donors of different ages were spread randomly across the sequencing lanes. Two additional independent replicas of 1 million unique cDNA reads from the same blood draw were analyzed for two donors (one aged 18 to 30 and one aged 80 or older). Findings and caveats that apply to the study as a whole: Observed TCR beta diversity per million T cells fell roughly linearly with age, and a significant reduction was already apparent by age around 39. Conclusive comparison of naive and antigen-experienced compartments was prevented by the profiling of bulk unsorted PBMCs. Total diversity estimates from one million sequenced T cells were considered lower bounds and underestimates. The CMV infection status of donors was not known, potentially confounding age-related changes in expanded clonotypes. Compared with the aged group, the long-lived group had more naive CD4+ T cells, fewer expanded clones and increased TCR diversity, a pattern suggesting age selection. A strong correlation was found between observed TCR beta diversity and the percentage of naive T cells measured by flow cytometry.

In the case of this clonotype: Its antigen has not been determined. Nothing much larger sits one base from this clone, and base qualities are not available.

The receptor library was made with 5' RACE. The data were produced on an Illumina HiSeq 2500. A second about 7 to 11 cycle PCR used a sample-barcoded 5' primer and a J-beta primer mix. A unique molecular identifier was introduced onto each TCR beta cDNA molecule by a template-switch 5' adaptor carrying 12 random nucleotides. Each sample yielded at least 2.5 million CDR3-containing paired-end reads. The Mint cDNA synthesis kit, primed by a TRBC-specific oligonucleotide, was used to synthesize first-strand cDNA from all RNA. All cDNA was treated with uracil-DNA glycosylase and then went through a first 18-cycle PCR with the universal primers M1SS and BC2_uni_R. As for the authors' bioinformatics: Each sample was normalized by randomly selecting 1 million high-quality reads, each carrying a distinct molecular identifier. Instead of being binned into consensus sequences, reads that shared molecular identifiers were thrown out. MiTCR, run with a Q25 quality threshold and the strictest error-elimination algorithm, handled CDR3 identification, clonotype clustering and error correction. A nonparametric unseen species model with Euler transformation was used to estimate a lower bound on total TCR beta diversity. Using fastp at Q25 and MiXCR, TCRdb reprocessed the public reads and kept productive beta chains. Entries are consolidated by CDR3 protein sequence, retaining the most common genes and DNA. The V and J calls were determined by TCRdb, not by the authors. The sample table shows some 1.5 million distinct CDR3 sequences, and 28% are seen once. Approximately 7.7% of the sample lies in the top ten.

Donors were around 37 systemically healthy Caucasian individuals from Russia aged 6 to 90 years. Around 10 milliliters of peripheral blood were drawn from each donor into EDTA-treated Vacutainer tubes. Ficoll-Paque density-gradient centrifugation was used to isolate PBMCs, with at least 7 million per sample. Trizol reagent was used to extract total RNA from PBMCs, with at least 5 micrograms per sample. For every donor, an aliquot of PBMCs went through flow cytometry to measure the percentages of naive CD45RAhigh/CD27high T cells. Per the germline V gene, SGHRS is the CDR1 and YFSETQ is the CDR2. From its cysteine to its phenylalanine, the CDR3 spans 16 amino acids. The entry retains the CDR3 DNA only, 48 bases that are in frame from base 1. At the junction V is shortened by 0 bases and J by 3 bases; bases outside the gene matches: 8.

Source material: blood. This receptor was obtained from a woman in her 30s in good health. The rearranged chain carries TRBV5-1 and TRBJ2-7; 8 bases in the middle match TRBD1. The sequence in DNA is TGCGCCAGCAGCTTGGAGTCGGCAGGGGGCTACTACGAGCAGTACTTC. Translated, it reads CASSLESAGGYYEQYF.